This T cell receptor beta chain appears in the sequencing data of a study of chronic HIV infection and antiretroviral therapy. This clonotype turned up a few times. Trimming took off 0 bases at V and 8 bases at J, with 10 bases between the two ends. This CDR3 is built from 13 residues. Germline-derived CDR1 and CDR2 are SGHDN and FVKESK. TCRdb passed the 5' RACE reads through MiXCR, listing each CDR3 protein once. The repertoire holds 40,000 to 60,000 distinct CDR3 sequences, with about 20% as singletons. Sequencing was performed on peripheral blood. The V and J genes are TRBV14 and TRBJ1-2; D is unclear. The sequence was collected from an adult who had HIV and had not received antiretroviral therapy, or was an uninfected healthy control (not recorded which). In DNA form, the CDR3 reads TGTGCCAGCAGCCAAGATATACCGGGAGGCTACACCTTC. It yields the protein CASSQDIPGGYTF.